The 26 T cell receptor beta chains below all came from one sample that was sequenced in a study of a mutant IDH1 vaccine in newly diagnosed glioma. Profiled with immunoSEQ multiplex PCR; TCRdb holds only in-frame clones, not every one. This sample has approximately 92,000 clones; about four fifths occur once, and the top ten carry roughly 7%. Time point: baseline, week 1 (first vaccination visit). As to treatment: pre-vaccination baseline after standard-of-care therapy. Sequences were derived from PBMCs, sampled from a glioma patient treated with radiotherapy, temozolomide or both. Source of these receptors: a man aged 40-49 years with glioma.

V is TRBV7-2 and J is TRBJ1-6; 9 nucleotides align to TRBD1. CDR1 is SGHTA and CDR2 is FQGNSA in the germline V gene. V gave up 1 base and J gave up 7 bases; unmatched junction bases: 2. The CDR3 consists of 15 residues. The CDR3 spells CASSLGDRVNSPLHF. The CDR3 coding sequence is TGTGCCAGCAGCTTAGGGGACAGGGTCAATTCACCCCTCCACTTT.

The chain recombines TRBV21-1 with TRBJ1-1; the table's D call of TRBD1 was not tested on the DNA. TRBV21-1 is a listed pseudogene. CDR3 length equals 15 residues. This chain's CDR3 is CASRNLGQGSTEAFF. DNA for the CDR3: TGTGCCAGCAGGAATTTGGGACAGGGGAGCACTGAAGCTTTCTTT.

The chain carries TRBV5-1 and TRBJ2-1; maybe TRBD2 (6 bases). The CDR3 spans 15 residues. V dropped 1 base and J dropped 6 bases, with 14 bases sitting between them. Germline V gene sequence: CDR1 SGHRS, CDR2 YFSETQ. Written as DNA, the CDR3 is TGCGCCAGCAGCTTGATGGCTAGCGTAGGCAATGAGCAGTTCTTC. This codes for CASSLMASVGNEQFF.

The chain links TRBV4-3 to TRBJ1-1; tentatively, D is TRBD1 (6 bases). The germline gives CDR1 LGHNA, CDR2 YSLEER. This CDR3 has 14 amino acids. The V gene lost 0 bases and the J gene lost 9 bases, with 14 bases spanning the gap. DNA for the CDR3: TGCGCCAGCAGCCAAGATACTAGGGGACAACAAGCTTTCTTT. Translation: CASSQDTRGQQAFF.

This clone appeared a few times. CDR3: CASSQSGSTGELFF. The CDR3 nucleotides are TGCGCCAGCAGTCAATCTGGCAGCACCGGGGAGCTGTTTTTT. This sequence joins TRBV23-1 and TRBJ2-2; D call uncertain. TRBV23-1 is an ORF for which the function is uncertain. Trimming left V 0 bases short and J 4 bases short, with 6 bases between. The CDR3 runs 14 residues.

This clone was recorded only once. The chain has TRBV7-9 and TRBJ1-4; maybe TRBD1 (5 bases). Germline CDR1 and CDR2: SEHNR and FQNEAQ (reference sequence). The germline V and J ends were trimmed by 4 bases and 0 bases, with 12 bases remaining between them. The CDR3 is made up of 16 amino acids. The CDR3: CASSWGRGPTNEKLFF. CDR3 coding DNA: TGTGCCAGCAGCTGGGGACGAGGGCCAACTAATGAAAAACTGTTTTTT.

Worth noting for this clone: Other DNA sequences of this sample code for an identical CDR3. The chain is built from TRBV6-5 and TRBJ1-2; TRBD1 might be the D (6 bases). The CDR3 loop spans 14 amino acids. Trimming took 0 bases from V and 6 from J, leaving 11 bases between them. CDR1 and CDR2 (germline): MNHEY, SVGAGI. This CDR3 is CASSYSRQGHGYTF. The CDR3 nucleotides read TGTGCCAGCAGTTACTCACGGCAGGGGCATGGCTACACCTTC.

This clone was counted a few times. The CDR3 DNA sequence: TGTGCCAGCAGTGAAGGGGTACAGGGGATACCCAAAAACATTCAGTACTTC. This gives the protein CASSEGVQGIPKNIQYF. J is TRBJ2-4 and V is TRBV6-1; 7 positions match TRBD1. The CDR3 spans 17 residues. Losses at the gene ends were 1 base for V and 2 bases for J; bases not matched to a gene: 8. The V gene's germline CDR1 is MNHNS and CDR2 SASEGT.

The V and J genes are TRBV30 and TRBJ2-1; D possibly corresponds to TRBD2 (6 bases). V was shortened by 0 bases and J by 7 bases, with 16 bases between the two germline ends. Germline V CDR1 and CDR2: GTSNPN, SVGIG (reference sequence). The CDR3 has 15 amino acids. CDR3 amino acids: CAWSVRGRVRNEQFF. CDR3 bases: TGTGCCTGGAGTGTGCGGGGCCGGGTGAGGAATGAGCAGTTCTTC.

This clone was recorded a few times. V gene TRBV18 combines with J gene TRBJ1-4; D gene unclear. The CDR3 sequence is 15 residues long. The V and J ends lost 5 bases and 2 bases respectively, with 12 bases between them. Germline values: CDR1 KGHSH, CDR2 LQKENI. In DNA form, the CDR3 reads TGTGCCAGCTCATTTGCTCGAGGGACTAATGAAAAACTGTTTTTT. Translated, it gives CASSFARGTNEKLFF. Full variable domain (outside the CDR3, taken from reference TRBV18 and TRBJ1-4): NAGVMQNPRHLVRRRGQEARLRCSPMKGHSHVYWYRQLPEEGLKFMVYLQKENIIDESGMPKERFSAEFPKEGPSILRIQQVVRGDSAAYFCASSFARGTNEKLFFGSGTQLSVL.

V and J are TRBV13 and TRBJ2-4, with a possible D match to TRBD2 (6 bases). The V and J ends lost 4 bases and 0 bases respectively, with 7 bases between them. Germline CDR1 is PRHDT and CDR2 is FYEKMQ (reference sequence). This CDR3 contains 14 residues. The CDR3 is CASSWGEAKNIQYF. CDR3 bases: TGTGCCAGCAGCTGGGGGGAAGCCAAAAACATTCAGTACTTC.

This clone was counted only a few times. The chain joins TRBV19 to TRBJ1-1; D is possibly TRBD1 (5 bases). This CDR3 is built from 14 residues. Germline V gene lookup returns CDR1 LNHDA and CDR2 SQIVND (reference sequence). The germline V and J ends were trimmed by 9 bases and 3 bases, with 17 bases remaining between them. The CDR3 spells CASRGDSGHTEAFF. The CDR3 nucleotides are TGTGCCAGCCGGGGGGATTCAGGGCACACTGAAGCTTTCTTT.

The chain links TRBV5-4 to TRBJ1-2, with D perhaps TRBD1 (6 bases). CDR3 length: 14 residues. Trimming took 0 bases from V and 4 from J, leaving 10 bases between them. Germline CDR1 is SGHNT and CDR2 is YYREEE (reference sequence). The chain's CDR3 is CASSLGGLGYGYTF. DNA for the CDR3: TGTGCCAGCAGCTTGGGGGGGCTCGGCTATGGCTACACCTTC. The full variable domain, rest sourced from reference TRBV5-4 and TRBJ1-2, is ETGVTQSPTHLIKTRGQQVTLRCSSQSGHNTVSWYQQALGQGPQFIFQYYREEENGRGNFPPRFSGLQFPNYSSELNVNALELDDSALYLCASSLGGLGYGYTFGSGTRLTVV.

The chain couples TRBV19 to TRBJ2-3, with 9 bases lining up with TRBD1. With 4 bases clipped from V and 4 bases from J, the junction kept 3 bases outside the gene matches. Germline loops: CDR1 LNHDA, CDR2 SQIVND (reference sequence). The CDR3 contains 14 residues. Written as DNA, the CDR3 is TGTGCCAGTAGTACGGACAGGGGCTCAGATACGCAGTATTTT. It yields the protein CASSTDRGSDTQYF.

The V gene is TRBV4-3, the J gene TRBJ1-6; weak D call: TRBD1 (6 bases). Per the germline V gene, CDR1 is LGHNA and CDR2 is YSLEER. V shed 0 bases and J shed 9 bases, with 12 bases lying between them. This CDR3 contains 15 residues. The CDR3 loop is CASSQDPGEASPLHF. CDR3 DNA: TGCGCCAGCAGCCAAGACCCAGGGGAAGCTTCACCCCTCCACTTT.

This chain uses TRBV5-1 with TRBJ2-7; possibly TRBD2 for D (5 bases). Trimming took 1 base from V and 1 from J, leaving 9 bases between them. CDR3 length: 14 amino acids. The V gene's germline CDR1 is SGHRS and CDR2 YFSETQ. This chain's CDR3 is CASSLRPGSYEQYF. For the CDR3, the DNA is TGCGCCAGCAGCTTGAGGCCGGGATCCTACGAGCAGTACTTC.

This clone was seen only a few times. The genes are TRBV4-2 and TRBJ1-2, with D uncertain. The germline V gene has CDR1 LGHNA and CDR2 YNFKEQ. V lost 4 bases and J 5 bases, leaving 20 bases between the germline ends. The CDR3 loop spans 16 amino acids. DNA of the CDR3: TGTGCCAGCAGCCTAGAGGGAACATCTCCGATTTATGGCTACACCTTC. This codes for CASSLEGTSPIYGYTF.

In this sample, this clone turned up a few times. The V call is TRBV2, the J call TRBJ1-5, with D maybe TRBD1 (5 bases). Germline V CDR1 and CDR2: SNHLY, FYNNEI. V shed 7 bases and J shed 4 bases, with 14 bases lying between them. The CDR3 extends over 14 amino acids. CDR3 protein: CASNIREGNQPQHF. CDR3 nucleotides: TGTGCCAGCAATATTAGGGAGGGGAATCAGCCCCAGCATTTT.

This clone was seen a handful of times. The chain's CDR3 is CASSLAQEYFQAFF. In nucleotides, the CDR3 is TGTGCCAGCAGCTTGGCCCAGGAGTACTTCCAAGCTTTCTTT. The gene calls are TRBV5-8 and TRBJ1-1; D not certain. V was cut by 0 bases and J by 9 bases, with 15 bases left in between. Germline CDR1 SGHTS, CDR2 YDEGEE. The CDR3 loop spans 14 amino acids.

The chain uses TRBV6-1 and TRBJ1-1; TRBD1 matches 7 bases. The CDR3 is 13 residues long. The germline CDR1 and CDR2 sequences are MNHNS and SASEGT. With 6 bases clipped from V and 4 bases from J, the junction kept 5 bases outside the gene matches. CDR3 sequence: CASRPTGTTEAFF. For the CDR3, the DNA is TGTGCCAGCAGGCCGACAGGGACCACTGAAGCTTTCTTT.

The table lists this clone with a few counts. Other nucleotide sequences from this sample produce the same CDR3. The chain uses TRBV18 and TRBJ2-7, with D uncertain. From germline, CDR1 is KGHSH and CDR2 LQKENI. V was pared by 3 bases and J by 4 bases, with 4 bases between. The CDR3 totals 11 residues. The chain's CDR3 is CASSPDYEQYF. The CDR3 nucleotides are TGTGCCAGCTCACCGGATTACGAGCAGTACTTC.

This clone appeared once. Here the CDR3 reads CASLGVANQFF. CDR3 coding DNA: TGTGCCAGCTTGGGGGTGGCGAACCAGTTCTTC. V usage is TRBV11-1 and J usage is TRBJ2-1; possibly TRBD1 or TRBD2 for D (5 bases each). The germline CDR1 and CDR2 sequences are SGHAT and FQDESV (reference sequence). This CDR3 spans 11 amino acids. V lost 8 bases and J lost 13, with 15 bases in between.

The V call is TRBV19, the J call TRBJ2-2, with D possibly matching TRBD2 (6 bases). The V and J ends lost 5 bases and 3 bases respectively, with 10 bases between them. Germline V gives CDR1 LNHDA, CDR2 SQIVND (reference sequence). CDR3 length: 14 residues. The CDR3: CASSQRAHTGELFF. DNA for the CDR3: TGTGCCAGTAGTCAGCGGGCCCACACCGGGGAGCTGTTTTTT. Drawing the rest from reference TRBV19 and TRBJ2-2, the complete variable domain is DGGITQSPKYLFRKEGQNVTLSCEQNLNHDAMYWYRQDPGQGLRLIYYSQIVNDFQKGDIAEGYSVSREKKESFPLTVTSAQKNPTAFYLCASSQRAHTGELFFGEGSRLTVL.

V usage is TRBV28 and J usage is TRBJ2-6; D uncertain. This CDR3 is built from 15 residues. V dropped 4 bases and J dropped 2 bases, with 9 bases sitting between them. Per the germline V gene, CDR1 is MDHEN and CDR2 is SYDVKM. This chain's CDR3 is CASSYNSPGANVLTF. Written as DNA, the CDR3 is TGTGCCAGCAGTTATAATAGTCCTGGGGCCAACGTCCTGACTTTC.

This sequence joins TRBV7-2 and TRBJ2-3; TRBD2 matches at 9 bases. Germline values: CDR1 SGHTA, CDR2 FQGNSA. The CDR3 totals 16 residues. V shed 1 base, J shed 6 bases, and the junction held 8 bases outside the gene matches. The CDR3 DNA follows: TGTGCCAGCAGCTTAGGGGCGGGAGGGCTCCCCGATACGCAGTATTTT. Its protein product is CASSLGAGGLPDTQYF.

The chain joins TRBV12-5 to TRBJ1-1, with D maybe TRBD1 (6 bases). V was cut by 1 base and J by 6 bases, with 15 bases left in between. Germline CDR1 is LGHNT and CDR2 is FRNRAP. The CDR3 sequence is 15 residues long. CDR3 sequence (DNA): TGTGCTAGTGGTTTGGCGGGTAGGGGGGGTGCTGAAGCTTTCTTT. It yields the protein CASGLAGRGGAEAFF.